This entry describes one T cell receptor beta chain. Its matching antigen is unknown. The source of the sample is a study of blood T cells in healthy people across ages. Study-wide findings and caveats: Per million T cells, the diversity of TCR beta decreased roughly linearly as age advanced.

V lost 4 bases to trimming and J lost 0 bases, with 10 bases between them. CDR1 is LGHNA, CDR2 YNFKEQ, per germline. This CDR3 spans 15 amino acids. It was with a sample-barcoded 5' primer and a J-beta primer mix that a second PCR of about 7 to 12 cycles was run. TCRdb reprocessed the 5' RACE reads via MiXCR and lists one record per CDR3 protein. Of 1.4 million to 1.5 million distinct CDR3 sequences listed, 35% to 45% are singletons. The sequence derives from a woman younger than 30 in good health. The sample comprised blood. This chain connects TRBV4-2 to TRBJ1-5; D is ambiguous. The CDR3 nucleotides read TGTGCCAGCAGCCTATCACCCGCTAGCAATCAGCCCCAGCATTTT. Protein sequence: CASSLSPASNQPQHF.